This is a list of T cell receptor beta chains from one sample in a study of T-cell reconstitution after alpha-beta-depleted transplantation in children. TCRdb re-called the PCR reads with MiXCR, one entry per CDR3 protein. The repertoire holds about a million distinct CDR3 sequences, with less than 30% as singletons. Sequencing was performed on PBMCs, mostly from graft donor cells, taken 360 days after TCRalphabeta/CD19-depleted stem cell transplant. The origin of the receptors is a boy younger than two who had a stem cell transplant for SCID, so the T cells may come from the graft donor. CDR3s include the opening cysteine and the closing phenylalanine or tryptophan. Each record gives: D gene, clone size, V gene, J gene, CDR3 DNA, CDR3 protein. A D gene is named only where the DNA matches it firmly. Size tells how often a clone was seen (once, few, many) or the class of an expanded clone, and some rows leave it out.

TRBD1	.	TRBV28	TRBJ1-5	TGTGCCAGCAGGGTCAGGGGGAATCAGCCCCAGCATTTT	CASRVRGNQPQHF
TRBD2	few	TRBV20-1	TRBJ2-3	TGCAGTGCTAGAGACCCCTTGGGGGGGAGGACAGATACGCAGTATTTT	CSARDPLGGRTDTQYF
.	.	TRBV4-1	TRBJ2-1	TGCGCCAGCAGCCAAGTGGTCCTCTACAATGAGCAGTTCTTC	CASSQVVLYNEQFF
.	.	TRBV6-1	TRBJ1-2	TGTGCCAGCAGCCTAAATTTAGGCAGCTTTAACTATGGCTACACCTTC	CASSLNLGSFNYGYTF
.	.	TRBV28	TRBJ2-7	TGTGCCAGCAGTTTTCCTTGGCAGCCTGCCTCCTACGAGCAGTACTTC	CASSFPWQPASYEQYF
.	.	TRBV5-1	TRBJ1-4	TGCGCCAGCAGCTTGGTTGGTCAGCTAGGAGAAAAACTGTTTTTT	CASSLVGQLGEKLFF
.	.	TRBV5-1	TRBJ2-1	TGCGCCAGCAGCTTGGGGGCGGGACAGAGCTCCTACAATGAGCAGTTCTTC	CASSLGAGQSSYNEQFF
.	few	TRBV10-3	TRBJ2-7	TGTGCCATCAGTGATGAGGGTTCCAGCTCCTACGAGCAGTACTTC	CAISDEGSSSYEQYF
.	once	TRBV6-5	TRBJ1-2	TGTGCCAGCAGTTATGATTACGGGGATGATGGCTACACCTTC	CASSYDYGDDGYTF
TRBD2	.	TRBV20-1	TRBJ2-3	TGCAGTGCTAGATTTGGGACTAGCGGGGGGGCAGATACGCAGTATTTT	CSARFGTSGGADTQYF
.	few	TRBV5-1	TRBJ2-3	TGCGCCAGCAGCTTATCGGAGGATACGCAGTATTTT	CASSLSEDTQYF
.	.	TRBV12-3/TRBV12-4	TRBJ1-1	TGTGCCAGCAGTTTAGCGCGGCAGACTGAAGCTTTCTTT	CASSLARQTEAFF
.	.	TRBV4-2	TRBJ1-1	TGTGCCAGCAGCCAAGAAGCCCCAGGCGGGGAATGGTGGAACACTGAAGCTTTCTTT	CASSQEAPGGEWWNTEAFF
.	few	TRBV29-1	TRBJ1-5	TGCAGCGTTGGAGGGCCGGATCAGCCCCAGCATTTT	CSVGGPDQPQHF
TRBD2	.	TRBV24-1	TRBJ2-3	TGTGCCACCAGTGATGGTTCTAGCGGGGGTCTAGATACGCAGTATTTT	CATSDGSSGGLDTQYF
.	.	TRBV10-2	TRBJ1-2	TGCGCCAGCAGTGAGGGAAAATATGGCTACACCTTC	CASSEGKYGYTF
.	.	TRBV4-2	TRBJ1-3	TGTGCCAGCAGCCAAGATCCGGGATCGCGCGGAAACACCATATATTTT	CASSQDPGSRGNTIYF
.	few	TRBV5-1	TRBJ1-1	TGCGCCAGCAGCACGTCCACAGTGAACACTGAAGCTTTCTTT	CASSTSTVNTEAFF
.	few	TRBV7-9	TRBJ1-2	TGTGCCAGCAGCTCCCCCGGGGTCGGGTCTGGCTACACCTTC	CASSSPGVGSGYTF
TRBD2	many	TRBV5-1	TRBJ2-1	TGCGCCAGCAGCTCTGGTATTCAAGCGGGGGTCGATGAGCAGTTCTTC	CASSSGIQAGVDEQFF
TRBD1	.	TRBV6-1	TRBJ2-2	TGTGCCACCTCTACCGGGACAGCGAACACCGGGGAGCTGTTTTTT	CATSTGTANTGELFF
.	many	TRBV20-1	TRBJ2-3	TGCAGTGCTAGCGGGATTCTGGGGCCGAGCACAGATACGCAGTATTTT	CSASGILGPSTDTQYF
TRBD2	.	TRBV5-1	TRBJ2-3	TGCGCCAGCAGCACCCTCGGACTAGCGACCACAGATACGCAGTATTTT	CASSTLGLATTDTQYF
.	.	TRBV12-3/TRBV12-4	TRBJ2-7	TGTGCCAGCATCAAAAGGGCCCCCTACGAGCAGTACTTC	CASIKRAPYEQYF
TRBD1	.	TRBV28	TRBJ2-7	TGTGCCAGCGGTCTTACAGGGGGCAGCTACGAGCAGTACTTC	CASGLTGGSYEQYF
TRBD1	many	TRBV20-1	TRBJ1-6	TGCAGTGCTAGAGAGAGACGGACAGGCCGGGAATTCCACTTT	CSARERRTGREFHF
.	few	TRBV5-1	TRBJ1-1	TGCGCCAGCAGCTTTATCGGGCGGAACACTGAAGCTTTCTTT	CASSFIGRNTEAFF
.	few	TRBV6-8	TRBJ2-5	TGTGCCAGCAGGGCTCCCGGGGGAAGAATGGCCCAGTACTTC	CASRAPGGRMAQYF
TRBD2	.	TRBV20-1	TRBJ2-1	TGCAGTGCTAGTGGGTCAGTAGCGGGGGGCTACAATGAGCAGTTCTTC	CSASGSVAGGYNEQFF
.	.	TRBV10-3	TRBJ2-1	TGTGCCATCAGTGAGCCGCCTAGGTCCGGCTCCTACAATGAGCAGTTCTTC	CAISEPPRSGSYNEQFF
.	.	TRBV7-2	TRBJ1-5	TGTGCCAGCAGCTTAGATAACAGGAATCAGCCCCAGCATTTT	CASSLDNRNQPQHF
.	.	TRBV29-1	TRBJ2-5	TGCAGCGTTGAATACGGGCCGTGGGAGACCCAGTACTTC	CSVEYGPWETQYF
.	.	TRBV15	TRBJ2-2	TGTGCCACCAGCAGAGATCGGGGATGGCGGACCGGGGAGCTGTTTTTT	CATSRDRGWRTGELFF
.	.	TRBV7-8	TRBJ2-7	TGTGCCAGCAGCCGAGAGTGGAACTACGAGCAGTACTTC	CASSREWNYEQYF
.	few	TRBV5-1	TRBJ2-3	TGCGCCAGCAGCTTGTGGGAGGAGGAAGATACGCAGTATTTT	CASSLWEEEDTQYF
.	few	TRBV4-2	TRBJ1-1	TGTGCCAGCAGCCAAATGGAGGAGGGCACTGAAGCTTTCTTT	CASSQMEEGTEAFF
TRBD1	.	TRBV24-1	TRBJ2-3	TGTGCCACCGGGCCAGGGGGCATAAGCACAGATACGCAGTATTTT	CATGPGGISTDTQYF
.	many	TRBV6-6	TRBJ2-1	TGTGCCAGCATGGGACGGTTCAATGAGCAGTTCTTC	CASMGRFNEQFF
.	few	TRBV9	TRBJ2-7	TGTGCCAGCAGCGTAGGCAGTAACTACGAGCAGTACTTC	CASSVGSNYEQYF
.	.	TRBV29-1	TRBJ1-1	TGCAGCGTTATGCGGGGGGCCACTGAAGCTTTCTTT	CSVMRGATEAFF
.	few	TRBV12-3/TRBV12-4	TRBJ2-3	TGTGCCAGCAGTTTACCGGGGAGCGATACGCAGTATTTT	CASSLPGSDTQYF
TRBD2	many	TRBV15	TRBJ2-3	TGTGCCACCAGCTACGAGGGGACTAGCGGGGGAACGCAGTATTTT	CATSYEGTSGGTQYF
.	.	TRBV5-1	TRBJ2-1	TGCGCCAGCGGCCTAGGGACCCCCAATGAGCAGTTCTTC	CASGLGTPNEQFF
TRBD1	few	TRBV5-1	TRBJ1-3	TGCGCCAGCAGCTTGGAGGGACAGGGCGGAAACACCATATATTTT	CASSLEGQGGNTIYF
.	few	TRBV29-1	TRBJ1-1	TGCAGCGCACGGGAGGTTAGGAACACTGAAGCTTTCTTT	CSAREVRNTEAFF
.	few	TRBV7-2	TRBJ1-1	TGTGCCAGCAGCCGACAGCAGAACACTGAAGCTTTCTTT	CASSRQQNTEAFF
.	few	TRBV2	TRBJ2-7	TGTGCCAGCACGGAGGATCGACCCTACGAGCAGTACTTC	CASTEDRPYEQYF
.	.	TRBV5-6	TRBJ1-1	TGTGCCAGCAACGAAGTGGGGGGGCAGGACACTGAAGCTTTCTTT	CASNEVGGQDTEAFF
TRBD1	.	TRBV28	TRBJ1-2	TGTGCCAGCAGATCAGACAGGGCCTCTAACTATGGCTACACCTTC	CASRSDRASNYGYTF
.	.	TRBV7-8	TRBJ1-6	TGTGCCAGCAGCTTACTTTTGCCCGTCTCACCCCTCCACTTT	CASSLLLPVSPLHF
TRBD1	few	TRBV27	TRBJ1-3	TGTGCCAGCAGTTTGGACAGGGCAAGTGGAAACACCATATATTTT	CASSLDRASGNTIYF
TRBD1	few	TRBV12-3/TRBV12-4	TRBJ2-7	TGTGCCAGCTACGGGACAGGGGGCATCAGTCTGAGCGAGCAGTACTTC	CASYGTGGISLSEQYF
.	few	TRBV7-8	TRBJ2-1	TGTGCCAGCAGCCCCCAAGACTATCGCCGCGAGCAGTTCTTC	CASSPQDYRREQFF